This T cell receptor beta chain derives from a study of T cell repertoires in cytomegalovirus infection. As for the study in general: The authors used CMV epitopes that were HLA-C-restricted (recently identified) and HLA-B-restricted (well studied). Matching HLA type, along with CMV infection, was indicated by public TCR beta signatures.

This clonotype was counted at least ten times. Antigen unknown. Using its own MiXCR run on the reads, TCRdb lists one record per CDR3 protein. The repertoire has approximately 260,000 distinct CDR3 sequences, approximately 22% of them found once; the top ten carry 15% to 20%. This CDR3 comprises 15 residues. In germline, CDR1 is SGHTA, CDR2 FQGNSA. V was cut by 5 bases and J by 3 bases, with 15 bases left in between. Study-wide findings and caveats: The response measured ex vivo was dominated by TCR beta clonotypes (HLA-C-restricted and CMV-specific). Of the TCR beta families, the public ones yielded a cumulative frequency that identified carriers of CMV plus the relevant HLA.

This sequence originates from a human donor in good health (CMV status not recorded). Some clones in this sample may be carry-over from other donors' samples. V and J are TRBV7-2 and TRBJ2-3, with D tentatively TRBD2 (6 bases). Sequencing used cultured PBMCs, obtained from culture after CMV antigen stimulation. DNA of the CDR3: TGTGCCAGCAGCCATTGGCCGGGGGTGACAGATACGCAGTATTTT. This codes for CASSHWPGVTDTQYF.